This entry lists 20 T cell receptor beta chains sequenced from one sample in a study of T-cell memory formation after mild COVID-19. TCRdb ran MiXCR on the 5' RACE reads and lists one entry per CDR3 protein. The sample consists of 300,000 to 400,000 distinct CDR3 sequences, 25% to 30% of them appearing once. Sequences were obtained from PBMCs or a T cell subset sorted from them (not recorded which). These receptors were obtained from an adult woman who had mild COVID-19 (a few samples of this study predate the infection). Cell type and time point are not known.

The CDR3 DNA follows: TGTGCCAGCAGCCCTACACGGGGAAATGAGCAGTTCTTC. Protein sequence: CASSPTRGNEQFF. The chain combines TRBV14 with TRBJ2-1, with D possibly being TRBD2 (5 bases). V was clipped by 4 bases and J by 7 bases, with 11 bases between them. This CDR3 spans 13 amino acids. The germline CDR1 and CDR2 sequences are SGHDN and FVKESK.

This chain links TRBV5-1 with TRBJ2-2; D possibly uses TRBD1 or TRBD2 (6 bases each). Germline V lookup: CDR1 SGHRS, CDR2 YFSETQ. The CDR3 sequence is 15 residues long. Trimming cost V 0 bases and J 4 bases, with 10 bases left between them. The CDR3 coding sequence is TGCGCCAGCAGCTTGGACGGGGGCGCCACCGGGGAGCTGTTTTTT. This encodes CASSLDGGATGELFF.

V and J are TRBV27 and TRBJ2-2; D is unclear. V was clipped by 7 bases and J by 1 base, with 13 bases between them. The CDR3 covers 15 residues. Germline-derived CDR1 and CDR2 are MNHEY and SMNVEV (reference sequence). CDR3 sequence: CASTDWPVNTGELFF. The DNA of the CDR3 is TGTGCCAGCACCGACTGGCCAGTGAACACCGGGGAGCTGTTTTTT.

The chain employs TRBV7-8 and TRBJ2-1, with 8 bases lining up with TRBD1. Germline V gives CDR1 SGHVS, CDR2 FQNEAQ. Trimming at V came to 7 bases and at J to 7 bases, leaving 21 bases not matched to a gene. The CDR3 extends over 18 amino acids. The CDR3 region is CASTPSPRVAGGVNEQFF. In nucleotides, the CDR3 is TGTGCCAGCACCCCTTCCCCCCGTGTGGCAGGGGGCGTGAATGAGCAGTTCTTC.

The J gene is TRBJ2-3, the V gene TRBV7-2; 13 bases fit TRBD2. The trim removed 2 bases at V and 4 bases at J, leaving 6 bases unmatched. CDR1 and CDR2 from the germline V gene are SGHTA and FQGNSA. This CDR3 spans 17 amino acids. CDR3: CASSLPKTSGRADTQYF. The CDR3 bases are TGTGCCAGCAGCTTACCCAAAACTAGCGGGAGGGCAGATACGCAGTATTTT.

The chain uses TRBV6-2 or TRBV6-3 and TRBJ2-7; 11 bases agree with TRBD1. Germline CDR1 and CDR2: MNHEY and SVGEGT. This CDR3 is built from 14 residues. Unmatched junction bases numbered 4, after V lost 8 bases and J lost 1 base. The chain's CDR3 is CASEGQGDSYEQYF. The DNA of the CDR3 is TGTGCCAGCGAGGGACAGGGGGATTCCTACGAGCAGTACTTC.

This clonotype came up many times. The V and J genes are TRBV10-3 and TRBJ1-1; a possible D gene is TRBD1 (5 bases). V was pared by 11 bases and J by 5 bases, with 12 bases between. The CDR3 spans 11 residues. Germline V CDR1 and CDR2: ENHRY, SYGVKD. Written as DNA, the CDR3 is TGTGCCTCCTCAGGGAGAACTGAAGCTTTCTTT. Translation gives CASSGRTEAFF.

This clonotype showed up many times. This chain uses TRBV12-3 or TRBV12-4 with TRBJ1-1; TRBD1 matches at 9 bases. The V gene end was trimmed by 3 bases and the J gene end by 6 bases; junction bases not matched to a gene: 2. The CDR3 sequence is 13 residues long. The CDR3 DNA follows: TGTGCCAGCAGTTTCCGGACAGGGGCTGAAGCTTTCTTT. It is translated as CASSFRTGAEAFF.

This clonotype occurred a few times. The chain combines TRBV9 with TRBJ2-3; possibly TRBD1 for D (5 bases). This CDR3 region has 14 residues. Germline CDR1 and CDR2: SGDLS and YYNGEE. Trimming took off 4 bases at V and 4 bases at J, with 13 bases between the two ends. Here the CDR3 reads CASSWKTDSDTQYF. Written as DNA, the CDR3 is TGTGCCAGCAGCTGGAAGACAGATTCAGATACGCAGTATTTT.

The chain links TRBV6-6 to TRBJ2-7; TRBD1 is a possible D gene (6 bases). Germline V gene lookup returns CDR1 MNHNY and CDR2 SVGAGI (reference sequence). The V and J ends lost 10 bases and 5 bases respectively, with 15 bases between them. CDR3 length: 12 amino acids. CDR3 in DNA: TGTGCCACAGCTAGGACAGAAGACGAGCAGTACTTC. Its translation is CATARTEDEQYF.

The chain has TRBV20-1 and TRBJ2-3, with D unresolved. V lost 3 bases, J lost 5 bases, and 21 bases lay in between. This CDR3 comprises 16 residues. CDR1 is DFQATT and CDR2 is SNEGSKA in the germline V gene (reference sequence). CDR3 amino acids: CSARFYITLREDTQYF. Here the CDR3 DNA reads TGCAGTGCTAGGTTTTATATAACGTTAAGGGAAGATACGCAGTATTTT.

The rearrangement uses TRBV15 and TRBJ2-1; 9 positions agree with TRBD2. The CDR3 has 15 residues. From germline, CDR1 is LNHNV and CDR2 YYDKDF (reference sequence). The J segment lost 3 bases and the V segment lost 3 bases, leaving 3 bases of the junction unmatched. In DNA, the CDR3 is TGTGCCACCAGCAGGACTAGCGGAGGCTACAATGAGCAGTTCTTC. Translated: CATSRTSGGYNEQFF.

In DNA, the CDR3 is TGTGCCAGCAGTTTGGGGAGCGGGAGTATTTACAATGAGCAGTTCTTC. Translating it yields CASSLGSGSIYNEQFF. The chain links TRBV12-3 or TRBV12-4 to TRBJ2-1; 8 nucleotides align to TRBD2. V trimming: 3 bases; J trimming: 4 bases; junction bases outside the gene matches: 8. The CDR3 spans 16 residues.

The V gene is TRBV24-1, the J gene TRBJ2-1, with D perhaps TRBD1 (6 bases). The CDR3 contains 13 residues. The germline CDR1 and CDR2 sequences are KGHDR and SFDVKD. The V and J ends lost 4 bases and 10 bases respectively, with 13 bases between them. Here the CDR3 reads CATSESGTNEQFF. CDR3 nucleotides: TGTGCCACCAGTGAGAGTGGGACAAACGAGCAGTTCTTC.

V and J are TRBV10-3 and TRBJ2-7; 16 nucleotides align to TRBD2. Looked up from germline, CDR1 is ENHRY and CDR2 is SYGVKD. The V segment lost 2 bases and the J segment 5 bases; nucleotides outside the gene matches: 12. The CDR3 loop spans 19 amino acids. This chain's CDR3 is CAISEIGLGLAGGQHEQYF. The DNA for the CDR3 is TGTGCCATCAGTGAGATCGGCCTGGGACTAGCGGGAGGGCAACACGAGCAGTACTTC.

The chain recombines TRBV29-1 with TRBJ1-1; no definite D call. The V end was cut by 6 bases, the J end by 0 bases, with 5 bases between. The CDR3 spans 11 residues. Germline-derived CDR1 and CDR2 are SQVTM and ANQGSEA. The CDR3 loop reads CSVPMNTEAFF. CDR3 coding DNA: TGCAGCGTGCCTATGAACACTGAAGCTTTCTTT.

V usage is TRBV11-2 and J usage is TRBJ2-3; tentatively, D is TRBD1 (6 bases). The ends were cut back, 5 bases at V and 0 bases at J, with 18 bases in the middle. CDR3 length: 17 amino acids. Germline loops: CDR1 SGHAT, CDR2 FQNNGV. The CDR3 DNA follows: TGTGCCAGCAGCCCTGTCGTCAGGGGAACTAGCACAGATACGCAGTATTTT. Translated: CASSPVVRGTSTDTQYF. Full variable domain (outside the CDR3, taken from reference TRBV11-2 and TRBJ2-3): EAGVAQSPRYKIIEKRQSVAFWCNPISGHATLYWYQQILGQGPKLLIQFQNNGVVDDSQLPKDRFSAERLKGVDSTLKIQPAKLEDSAVYLCASSPVVRGTSTDTQYFGPGTRLTVL.

V gene TRBV24-1 combines with J gene TRBJ2-7, with TRBD1 matching 9 bases. Germline assignment: CDR1 KGHDR and CDR2 SFDVKD. V lost 9 bases and J lost 4; bases outside the gene matches: 6. This CDR3 is 13 amino acids long. CDR3 region: CATAAGQGYEQYF. In DNA form, the CDR3 reads TGTGCCACCGCCGCGGGACAGGGATACGAGCAGTACTTC.

This clonotype has just a few counts. This chain joins TRBV3-1 and TRBJ2-3; TRBD2 is a possible D gene (6 bases). Germline V gene data show CDR1 as LGHDT and CDR2 as YNNKEL (reference sequence). The CDR3 sequence is 16 residues long. The ends were cut back, 6 bases at V and 3 bases at J, with 19 bases in the middle. CDR3 residues: CASRSPEGSSTDTQYF. The CDR3 coding sequence is TGTGCCAGCAGGTCCCCGGAGGGGAGTTCAACAGATACGCAGTATTTT.

This clonotype was picked up a small number of times. This rearrangement joins TRBV5-1 to TRBJ1-6; D not resolved. Germline V lookup: CDR1 SGHRS, CDR2 YFSETQ. The CDR3 totals 16 residues. Trimming took 0 bases from V and 0 from J, leaving 7 bases between them. CDR3 amino acids: CASSLDGSSYNSPLHF. Written as DNA, the CDR3 is TGCGCCAGCAGCTTGGACGGAAGCTCCTATAATTCACCCCTCCACTTT. The variable domain in full, completed from reference TRBV5-1 and TRBJ1-6, reads KAGVTQTPRYLIKTRGQQVTLSCSPISGHRSVSWYQQTPGQGLQFLFEYFSETQRNKGNFPGRFSGRQFSNSRSEMNVSTLELGDSALYLCASSLDGSSYNSPLHFGNGTRLTVT.